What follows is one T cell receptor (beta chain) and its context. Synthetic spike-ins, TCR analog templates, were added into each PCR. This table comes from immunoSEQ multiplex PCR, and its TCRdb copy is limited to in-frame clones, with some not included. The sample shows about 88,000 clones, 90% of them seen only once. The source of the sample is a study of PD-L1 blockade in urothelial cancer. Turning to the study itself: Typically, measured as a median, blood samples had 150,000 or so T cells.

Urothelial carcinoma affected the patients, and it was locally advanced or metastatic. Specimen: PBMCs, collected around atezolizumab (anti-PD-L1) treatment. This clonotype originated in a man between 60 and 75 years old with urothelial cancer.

CDR3 coding DNA: TGTGCCAGCAGTGGGCACAAGACTAGTGCCCCCTACGAGCAGTACTTC. Translating gives CASSGHKTSAPYEQYF. The V gene is TRBV27, the J gene TRBJ2-7; tentatively, D is TRBD2 (6 bases). The CDR3 runs 16 residues. Germline V gene data show CDR1 as MNHEY and CDR2 as SMNVEV (reference sequence). The V gene lost 5 bases and the J gene lost 2 bases, with 19 bases spanning the gap.